The clone carrying this TCR beta chain was observed a handful of times. This entry comes from a study of blood T cell repertoires in COVID-19. Turning to the study itself: In each case, the material was cDNA or gDNA derived from T cells, B-cell-depleted T cells, or PBMCs.

There are 13 residues in the CDR3. Germline V gene lookup returns CDR1 KGHSH and CDR2 LQKENI. V was cut by 5 bases and J by 0 bases, with 5 bases left in between. TCRdb's table, derived via immunoSEQ multiplex PCR, lists solely in-frame clones and lacks some. The data contain around 75,000 clones, 90% of them singletons. The chain recombines TRBV18 with TRBJ1-5; D not certain. Specimen: peripheral blood. The sequence was collected from a middle-aged man with acute or convalescent COVID-19. CDR3 sequence (DNA): TGTGCCAGCTCAAGACTTAGCAATCAGCCCCAGCATTTT. It is translated as CASSRLSNQPQHF.